This TCR beta chain originates from a study of shared clonotypes between healthy human individuals. Findings of the study overall: Among the subsets, naive ones generally showed larger estimated richness than memory ones.

Naivety among CD8 cells was defined by CD45RO negativity and positive CCR7 selection, thereby excluding terminally differentiated effector memory CD45RA+ cells. All of the donors resided in Nashville, Tennessee, and each was a Caucasian adult. Germline-derived CDR1 and CDR2 are SGHTA and FQGNSA. Germline trimming cut 4 bases from V and 0 bases from J; bases unmatched to any gene: 3. The CDR3 runs to 14 residues. Evenly divided among several immunoSEQ plates was the genomic DNA of each subset. Measured with immunoSEQ multiplex PCR; TCRdb has only the in-frame clones, and not every one. The table shows about 800,000 clones, with 96% occurring only once. Note on this clone: Its antigen remains unidentified.

The rearrangement joins TRBV7-2 to TRBJ2-7; TRBD1 agrees at 7 bases. Sequencing was done on a sample of naive CD8+ T cells sorted from blood. The source is a young man in good health. The CDR3 bases are TGTGCCAGCAGCTGGACAGGATACTCCTACGAGCAGTACTTC. As protein: CASSWTGYSYEQYF.